This is a list of T cell receptor beta chains from one sample in a study of cytomegalovirus exposure and HLA in healthy donors. Using immunoSEQ multiplex PCR, the repertoire was profiled, and TCRdb retains in-frame clones only, with some absent. The sample carries under 150,000 clones, around three quarters recorded once. Sequences were obtained from PBMCs. The receptors were gathered from a young man in good health and CMV-seropositive. The CDR3 runs from the conserved cysteine through the conserved F or W. The D gene is left open where the match is weak. For some rows the clone size is stated as once, few or many, or as a class when expanded; others skip it.

>TRBJ2-6|TRBV5-1|.|few
TGCGCCAGCAGCGGCGGGGGCTCGGCCAACGTCCTGACTTTC
CASSGGGSANVLTF
>TRBJ2-4|TRBV11-3|TRBD2|.
TGTGCCAGCAGCTTAAGGCCCTGGGAGGGAACCTCCGAAAACATTCAGTACTTC
CASSLRPWEGTSENIQYF
>TRBJ2-3|TRBV4-2|TRBD2|.
TGTGCCAGCAGCCCGCGACCGGGACTAGCGACGGATACGCAGTATTTT
CASSPRPGLATDTQYF
>TRBJ2-5|TRBV5-6|TRBD2|.
TGTGCCAGCAGCTTGAGAACTAGCGGGACGGGGGAGACCCAGTACTTC
CASSLRTSGTGETQYF
>TRBJ2-7|TRBV11-3|.|.
TGTGCCAGCAGCATTAGAGGGGGTGACGAGCAGTACTTC
CASSIRGGDEQYF
>TRBJ2-2|TRBV5-1|TRBD1|.
TGCGCCAGCAGCTCGGGACAGGTGAACACCGGGGAGCTGTTTTTT
CASSSGQVNTGELFF
>TRBJ2-7|TRBV19|TRBD1|.
TGTGCCAGTAGATCGGGACAGGGGGTCTCCTACGAGCAGTACTTC
CASRSGQGVSYEQYF
>TRBJ2-3|TRBV19|.|once
TGTGCCAGTAGATACCGGGACATTCAAGATACGCAGTATTTT
CASRYRDIQDTQYF
>TRBJ1-1|TRBV30|.|.
TGTGCCTGGAGATGGGGGCCTGGGTACACTGAAGCTTTCTTT
CAWRWGPGYTEAFF
>TRBJ2-1|TRBV7-2|TRBD1|.
TGTGCCAGCAGCTGGACAGGCTCCAATGAGCAGTTCTTC
CASSWTGSNEQFF
>TRBJ2-2|TRBV25-1|TRBD1|few
TGTGCCAGCAGTGAACCAACCGGGACAGGAAAGGCCGGGGAGCTGTTTTTT
CASSEPTGTGKAGELFF
>TRBJ2-2|TRBV11-2|.|.
TGTGCCAGCAGCTTAAACTTGCGGAACACCGGGGAGCTGTTTTTT
CASSLNLRNTGELFF
>TRBJ2-1|TRBV9|TRBD2|.
TGTGCCAGCAACCGAGGGTCGACTAGCGGCAGCGGGAATGAGCAGTTCTTC
CASNRGSTSGSGNEQFF